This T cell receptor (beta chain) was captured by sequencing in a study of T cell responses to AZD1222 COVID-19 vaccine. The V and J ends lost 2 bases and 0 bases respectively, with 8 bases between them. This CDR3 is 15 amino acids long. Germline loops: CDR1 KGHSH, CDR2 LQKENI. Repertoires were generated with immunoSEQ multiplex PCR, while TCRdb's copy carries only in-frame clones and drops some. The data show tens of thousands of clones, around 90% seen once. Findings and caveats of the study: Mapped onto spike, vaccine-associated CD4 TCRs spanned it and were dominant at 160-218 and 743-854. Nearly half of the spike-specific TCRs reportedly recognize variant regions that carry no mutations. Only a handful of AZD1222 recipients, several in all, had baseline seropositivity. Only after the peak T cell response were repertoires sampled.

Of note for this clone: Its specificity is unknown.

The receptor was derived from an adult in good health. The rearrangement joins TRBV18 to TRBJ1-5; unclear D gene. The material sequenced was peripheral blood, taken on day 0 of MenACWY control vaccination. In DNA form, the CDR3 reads TGTGCCAGCTCACCAGGTATCGGTAGCAATCAGCCCCAGCATTTT. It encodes CASSPGIGSNQPQHF.